Listed below are T cell receptor beta chains from one sample, sequenced in a study of T cell repertoires in cytomegalovirus infection. One entry per CDR3 protein results from TCRdb running MiXCR on the reads. Of 40,000 to 55,000 distinct CDR3 sequences detected, 21% appear once; the ten largest clones hold 80% to 90%. Their recognized antigens are unknown. Sequencing used CD8+ T cells from cultured PBMCs, obtained from culture after CMV antigen stimulation. The receptor source for this set is a human donor in good health (CMV status not recorded). Some clones in this sample may be carry-over from other donors' samples. Both conserved end residues are part of each CDR3. A D gene is named only where the DNA matches it firmly. Clone size is given for some rows only: seen once, a few or many times, or a class if the clone is expanded.

J gene,V gene,D gene,clone size,CDR3 protein,CDR3 DNA
TRBJ2-4,TRBV12-3/TRBV12-4,NA,many,CASSSDTGWLAKNIQYF,TGTGCCAGCAGTTCGGACACAGGGTGGCTCGCCAAAAACATTCAGTACTTC
TRBJ2-1,TRBV7-3,NA,few,CASSPRLVNYNEQFF,TGTGCCAGCAGCCCCCGACTAGTAAACTACAATGAGCAGTTCTTC
TRBJ2-1,TRBV6-1,NA,NA,CAIWGESYNEQFF,TGTGCTATTTGGGGGGAATCCTACAATGAGCAGTTCTTC
TRBJ2-6,TRBV6-5,NA,few,CASSYSEQLSGANVLTF,TGTGCCAGCAGTTACTCGGAACAGCTCTCTGGGGCCAACGTCCTGACTTTC
TRBJ2-3,TRBV28,NA,NA,CASSFTGADTQYF,TGTGCCAGCAGTTTTACGGGGGCAGATACGCAGTATTTT
TRBJ2-5,TRBV5-1,NA,few,CASSSRETQYF,TGCGCCAGCAGCTCTCGGGAGACCCAGTACTTC
TRBJ2-3,TRBV13,TRBD2,NA,CASSLDSSGDADTQYF,TGTGCCAGCAGCTTAGATTCTAGCGGGGACGCAGATACGCAGTATTTT
TRBJ2-1,TRBV7-2,TRBD2,NA,CASSPQRDPGLAYNEQFF,TGTGCCAGCAGCCCGCAACGAGACCCGGGACTAGCTTACAATGAGCAGTTCTTC
TRBJ1-2,TRBV12-3/TRBV12-4,NA,NA,CASSLLAGEDYGYTF,TGTGCCAGCAGTTTACTTGCAGGGGAGGACTATGGCTACACCTTC
TRBJ2-5,TRBV7-2,NA,NA,CASSWREGAQETQYF,TGTGCCAGCAGCTGGCGGGAAGGGGCCCAAGAGACCCAGTACTTC
TRBJ2-7,TRBV7-2,TRBD2,many,CASSHPRLAGSNSYEQYF,TGTGCCAGCAGCCACCCCAGACTAGCGGGGAGTAACTCCTACGAGCAGTACTTC
TRBJ2-7,TRBV7-6,NA,NA,CASSPRTPYEQYF,TGTGCCAGCAGCCCCCGGACACCCTACGAGCAGTACTTC
TRBJ2-1,TRBV6-2/TRBV6-3,NA,few,CASSYPGELHNEQFF,TGTGCCAGCAGTTACCCGGGAGAGCTCCACAATGAGCAGTTCTTC
TRBJ2-1,TRBV7-2,NA,NA,CASSLETGYNEQFF,TGTGCCAGCAGCTTGGAGACAGGATACAATGAGCAGTTCTTC
TRBJ2-1,TRBV12-3/TRBV12-4,TRBD2,NA,CASSPGLAGSYNEQFF,TGTGCCAGCAGTCCCGGACTAGCGGGCTCCTACAATGAGCAGTTCTTC
TRBJ1-2,TRBV7-8,NA,once,CASRRPTGLGYGYTF,TGTGCCAGCCGCCGGCCAACAGGGCTCGGCTATGGCTACACCTTC
TRBJ2-1,TRBV7-2,NA,few,CASSLEVLYNEQFF,TGTGCCAGCAGCTTAGAGGTCCTCTACAATGAGCAGTTCTTC
TRBJ2-1,TRBV14,TRBD1,NA,CASSQDFGQGSYNEQFF,TGTGCCAGCAGCCAAGATTTTGGACAGGGTTCCTACAATGAGCAGTTCTTC
TRBJ2-7,TRBV27,NA,few,CASSEGWGASEQYF,TGTGCCAGCAGCGAGGGATGGGGTGCTAGCGAGCAGTACTTC
TRBJ2-2,TRBV6-4,TRBD1,NA,CASSPFGTGISGELFF,TGTGCCAGCAGCCCCTTTGGGACAGGGATCTCCGGGGAGCTGTTTTTT
TRBJ2-2,TRBV28,NA,once,CASSQPLLGAGELFF,TGTGCCAGCAGTCAACCTCTTTTGGGAGCCGGGGAGCTGTTTTTT
TRBJ1-4,TRBV7-9,NA,few,CASSLDFNSIRAANEKLFF,TGTGCCAGCAGCTTAGATTTCAACAGCATCCGGGCCGCTAATGAAAAACTGTTTTTT
TRBJ1-5,TRBV5-6,NA,many,CASSLSPYQPQHF,TGTGCCAGCAGCTTGAGCCCTTATCAGCCCCAGCATTTT
TRBJ2-5,TRBV7-2,NA,few,CASSLDIVAGPIQETQYF,TGTGCCAGCAGCTTAGATATTGTGGCAGGACCCATCCAAGAGACCCAGTACTTC
TRBJ1-2,TRBV7-9,NA,few,CASSLVSGTYGYTF,TGTGCCAGCAGCTTAGTGTCAGGGACCTATGGCTACACCTTC
TRBJ2-3,TRBV27,TRBD2,many,CASSPAGLAGGVPQYF,TGTGCCAGCAGTCCCGCGGGACTAGCGGGAGGAGTTCCGCAGTATTTT
TRBJ2-5,TRBV7-2,TRBD2,few,CASSWGLAGGGKETQYF,TGTGCCAGCAGCTGGGGACTAGCGGGGGGGGGAAAAGAGACCCAGTACTTC
TRBJ1-1,TRBV27,NA,few,CASSSPNTEAFF,TGTGCCAGCAGTTCTCCCAACACTGAAGCTTTCTTT
TRBJ1-1,TRBV6-2/TRBV6-3,TRBD1,many,CASSYPGGTEAFF,TGTGCCAGCAGTTACCCAGGGGGCACTGAAGCTTTCTTT
TRBJ1-2,TRBV27,NA,NA,CASSLQGTNYGYTF,TGTGCCAGCAGTTTACAGGGGACTAACTATGGCTACACCTTC
TRBJ1-5,TRBV15,NA,NA,CATRGSNQPQHF,TGTGCCACCAGGGGTAGCAATCAGCCCCAGCATTTT
TRBJ1-5,TRBV5-5,NA,NA,CASSLASGIQPQHF,TGTGCCAGCAGCTTGGCGTCGGGGATTCAGCCCCAGCATTTT
TRBJ1-2,TRBV28,NA,few,CASSLLTGGYYGYTF,TGTGCCAGCAGTTTATTGACAGGAGGATACTATGGCTACACCTTC
TRBJ2-2,TRBV4-2,TRBD2,NA,CASSRRPGSGGITGELFF,TGTGCCAGCAGCCGACGTCCCGGGAGCGGGGGGATCACCGGGGAGCTGTTTTTT
TRBJ1-2,TRBV12-3/TRBV12-4,NA,few,CASSLGRVGYTF,TGTGCCAGCAGTTTAGGCAGGGTTGGCTACACCTTC
TRBJ2-6,TRBV4-2,NA,NA,CASSRDLTARWANVLTF,TGTGCCAGCAGCCGCGATCTTACTGCCCGGTGGGCCAACGTCCTGACTTTC